These 5 T cell receptor beta chains came from one sample sequenced in a study of blood T cell repertoires in COVID-19. The method was immunoSEQ multiplex PCR; TCRdb's version includes in-frame clones alone and lacks a portion of them. Of around 150,000 clones in the sample, 86% were seen once. Sequencing used peripheral blood. All receptors derive from a man aged 55-75 years with acute or convalescent COVID-19.

The genes are TRBV15 and TRBJ2-1; 9 nucleotides line up with TRBD2. V lost 8 bases, J lost 9 bases, and 11 bases stayed unmatched. The CDR3 has 14 amino acids. Per the germline V gene, CDR1 is LNHNV and CDR2 is YYDKDF (reference sequence). CDR3 region: CATGRAGGPSEQFF. The CDR3 DNA reads as TGTGCCACCGGCCGCGCGGGAGGGCCCAGTGAGCAGTTCTTC.

The V gene is TRBV4-1, the J gene TRBJ2-2; 13 bases fit TRBD2. The V segment lost 4 bases and the J segment 4 bases; nucleotides outside the gene matches: 9. The CDR3 loop spans 18 amino acids. Looked up from germline, CDR1 is MGHRA and CDR2 is YSYEKL. CDR3 nucleotide sequence: TGCGCCAGCAGCCTGGGGACTAGCGGGACCAGGGGCACCGGGGAGCTGTTTTTT. Its translation is CASSLGTSGTRGTGELFF.

This clone has only one observation. The chain has TRBV10-1 and TRBJ2-1; D perhaps matches TRBD1 (5 bases). With 6 bases removed from V and 5 bases from J, the gap between germline ends came to 8 bases. The V gene's germline CDR1 is WNHNN and CDR2 SYGVQD (reference sequence). The CDR3 spans 12 residues. CDR3 coding DNA: TGCGCCAGCAGCAGGGCCAACAATGAGCAGTTCTTC. Amino acid sequence: CASSRANNEQFF.

The V and J genes are TRBV7-3 and TRBJ2-1; perhaps TRBD2 as D (6 bases). The length of the CDR3 is 15 residues. Trimming cost V 0 bases and J 7 bases, with 13 bases left between them. From germline, CDR1 is SGHTA and CDR2 FQGTGA. In nucleotides, the CDR3 is TGTGCCAGCAGCTTAACTAGCGGAAGAGAGAATGAGCAGTTCTTC. Protein product: CASSLTSGRENEQFF.

The genes are TRBV15 and TRBJ2-7, with 7 positions matching TRBD2. CDR3 size: 16 residues. Per the germline V gene, CDR1 is LNHNV and CDR2 is YYDKDF (reference sequence). V lost 0 bases, J lost 0 bases, and 5 bases stayed unmatched. The DNA for the CDR3 is TGTGCCACCAGCAGAGAGATCGGGGGGAGCTCCTACGAGCAGTACTTC. Translated, it gives CATSREIGGSSYEQYF. Looking up the rest from reference TRBV15 and TRBJ2-7 gives the full variable domain: DAMVIQNPRYQVTQFGKPVTLSCSQTLNHNVMYWYQQKSSQAPKLLFHYYDKDFNNEADTPDNFQSRRPNTSFCFLDIRSPGLGDTAMYLCATSREIGGSSYEQYFGPGTRLTVT.